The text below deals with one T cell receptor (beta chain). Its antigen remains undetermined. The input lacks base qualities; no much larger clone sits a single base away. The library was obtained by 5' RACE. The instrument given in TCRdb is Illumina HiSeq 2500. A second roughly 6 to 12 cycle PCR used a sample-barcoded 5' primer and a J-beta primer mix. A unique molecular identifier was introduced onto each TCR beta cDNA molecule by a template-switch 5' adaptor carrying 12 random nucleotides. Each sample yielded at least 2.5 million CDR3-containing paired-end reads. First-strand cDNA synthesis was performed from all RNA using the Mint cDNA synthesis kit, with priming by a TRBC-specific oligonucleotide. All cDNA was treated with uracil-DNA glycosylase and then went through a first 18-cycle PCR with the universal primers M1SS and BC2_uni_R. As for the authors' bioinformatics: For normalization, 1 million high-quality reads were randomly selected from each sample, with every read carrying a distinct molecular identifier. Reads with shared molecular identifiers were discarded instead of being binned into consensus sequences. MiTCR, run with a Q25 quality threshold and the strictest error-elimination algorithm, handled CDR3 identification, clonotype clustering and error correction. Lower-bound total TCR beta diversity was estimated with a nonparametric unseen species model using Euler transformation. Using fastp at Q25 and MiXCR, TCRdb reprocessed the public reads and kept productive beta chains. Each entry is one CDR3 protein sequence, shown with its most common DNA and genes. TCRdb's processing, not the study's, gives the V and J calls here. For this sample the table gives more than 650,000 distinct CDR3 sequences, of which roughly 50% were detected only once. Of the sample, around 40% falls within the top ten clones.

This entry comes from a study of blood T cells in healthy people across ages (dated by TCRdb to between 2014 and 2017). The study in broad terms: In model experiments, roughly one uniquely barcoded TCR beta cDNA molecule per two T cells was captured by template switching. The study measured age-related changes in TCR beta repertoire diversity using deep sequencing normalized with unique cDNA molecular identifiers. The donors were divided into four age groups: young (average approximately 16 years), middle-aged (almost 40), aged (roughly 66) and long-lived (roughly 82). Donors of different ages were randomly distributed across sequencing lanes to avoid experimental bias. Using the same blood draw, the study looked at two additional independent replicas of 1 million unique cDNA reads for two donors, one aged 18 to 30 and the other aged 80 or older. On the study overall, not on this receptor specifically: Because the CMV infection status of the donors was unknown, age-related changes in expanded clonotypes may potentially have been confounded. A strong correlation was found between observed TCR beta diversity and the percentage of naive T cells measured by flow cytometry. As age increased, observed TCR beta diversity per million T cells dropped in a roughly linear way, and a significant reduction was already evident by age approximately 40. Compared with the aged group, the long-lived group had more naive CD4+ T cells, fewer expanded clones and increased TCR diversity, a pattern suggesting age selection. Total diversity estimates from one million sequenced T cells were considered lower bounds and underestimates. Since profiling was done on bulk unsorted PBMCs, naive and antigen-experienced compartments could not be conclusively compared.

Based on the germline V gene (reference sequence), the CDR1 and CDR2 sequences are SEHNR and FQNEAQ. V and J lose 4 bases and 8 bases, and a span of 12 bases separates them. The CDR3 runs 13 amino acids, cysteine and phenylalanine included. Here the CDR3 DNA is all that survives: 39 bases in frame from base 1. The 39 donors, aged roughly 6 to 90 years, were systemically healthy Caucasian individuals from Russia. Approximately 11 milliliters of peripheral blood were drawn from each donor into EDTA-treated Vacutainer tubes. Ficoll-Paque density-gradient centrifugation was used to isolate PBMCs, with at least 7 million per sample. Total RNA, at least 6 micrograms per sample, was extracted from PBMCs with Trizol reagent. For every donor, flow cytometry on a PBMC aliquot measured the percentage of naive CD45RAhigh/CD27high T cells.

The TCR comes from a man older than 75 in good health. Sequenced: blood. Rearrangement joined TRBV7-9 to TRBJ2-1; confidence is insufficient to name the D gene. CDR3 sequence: CASSSTSAYEQFF. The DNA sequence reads TGTGCCAGCAGCTCCACCTCAGCCTATGAGCAGTTCTTC.